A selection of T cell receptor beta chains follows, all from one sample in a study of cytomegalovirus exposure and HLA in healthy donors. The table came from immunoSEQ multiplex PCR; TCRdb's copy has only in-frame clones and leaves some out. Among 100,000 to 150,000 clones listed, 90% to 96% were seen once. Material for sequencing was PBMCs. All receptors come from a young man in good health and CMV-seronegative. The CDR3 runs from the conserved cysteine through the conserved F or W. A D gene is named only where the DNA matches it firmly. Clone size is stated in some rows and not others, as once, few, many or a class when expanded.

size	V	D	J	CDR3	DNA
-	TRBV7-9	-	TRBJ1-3	CASSFTGTRSGNTIYF	TGTGCCAGCAGCTTTACCGGGACACGCTCTGGAAACACCATATATTTT
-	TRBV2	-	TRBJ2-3	CASWSIRTDTQYF	TGTGCCAGCTGGAGCATCCGCACAGATACGCAGTATTTT
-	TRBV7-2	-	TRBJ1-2	CASSLDRTYGYTF	TGTGCCAGCAGCTTAGACAGGACCTATGGCTACACCTTC
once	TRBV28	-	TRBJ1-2	CASSRQDIYGYTF	TGTGCCAGCAGCCGACAGGACATCTATGGCTACACCTTC
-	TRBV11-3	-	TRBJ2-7	CASSLNRAEQYF	TGTGCCAGCAGCTTAAACCGAGCGGAGCAGTACTTC
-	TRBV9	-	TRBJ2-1	CASSILAGSSSYNEQFF	TGTGCCAGCAGCATACTCGCGGGGAGTAGCTCCTACAATGAGCAGTTCTTC
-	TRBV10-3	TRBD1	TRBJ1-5	CAISENTGVSNQPQHF	TGTGCCATCAGTGAGAACACAGGGGTTAGCAATCAGCCCCAGCATTTT
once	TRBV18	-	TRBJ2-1	CASSRADLQEFF	TGTGCCAGCTCACGGGCAGACCTACAGGAGTTCTTC
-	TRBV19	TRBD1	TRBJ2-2	CAGTQGAQFRVDTGELFF	TGTGCCGGCACTCAGGGGGCCCAATTCAGGGTCGACACCGGGGAGCTGTTTTTT
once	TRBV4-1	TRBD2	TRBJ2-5	CASSQSMTSGRETQYF	TGCGCCAGCAGCCAATCAATGACTAGCGGGAGGGAGACCCAGTACTTC
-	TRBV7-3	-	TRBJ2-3	CASSLNRETDTQYF	TGTGCCAGCAGCTTAAACCGGGAGACAGATACGCAGTATTTT
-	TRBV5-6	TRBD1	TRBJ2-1	CASSLAGTGSLYNEQFF	TGTGCCAGCAGCTTGGCGGGGACAGGGTCCCTCTACAATGAGCAGTTCTTC
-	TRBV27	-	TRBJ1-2	CASSLGHPVYGYTF	TGTGCCAGCAGTTTGGGACACCCTGTCTATGGCTACACCTTC
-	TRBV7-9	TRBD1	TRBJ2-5	CASSLGAGQGARETQYF	TGTGCCAGCAGCCTGGGGGCGGGACAGGGGGCGAGAGAGACCCAGTACTTC
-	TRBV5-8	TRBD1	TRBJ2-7	CASSLGGQVVDEQYF	TGTGCCAGCAGCTTGGGGGGACAGGTGGTCGACGAGCAGTACTTC
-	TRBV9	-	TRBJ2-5	CASSVSSGRNGRETQYF	TGTGCCAGCAGCGTATCAAGTGGGAGGAACGGTCGGGAGACCCAGTACTTC
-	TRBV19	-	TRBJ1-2	CASSILSGVGYTF	TGTGCCAGTAGTATCTTGTCAGGGGTTGGCTACACCTTC
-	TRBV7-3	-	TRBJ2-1	CASSLMGRDHIYNEQFF	TGTGCCAGCAGCTTAATGGGGCGGGACCACATCTACAATGAGCAGTTCTTC
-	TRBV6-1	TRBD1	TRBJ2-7	CASSEAGTGNYEQYF	TGTGCCAGCAGTGAAGCAGGGACAGGGAACTACGAGCAGTACTTC
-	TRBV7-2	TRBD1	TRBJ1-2	CASSVISGGYGYTF	TGTGCCAGCAGCGTTATTTCAGGGGGATATGGCTACACCTTC
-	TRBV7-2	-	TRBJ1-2	CASSFAGVLNYGYTF	TGTGCCAGCAGCTTCGCCGGGGTTTTAAACTATGGCTACACCTTC
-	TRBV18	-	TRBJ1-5	CASSPGDTVQPQHF	TGTGCCAGCTCACCGGGGGACACCGTTCAGCCCCAGCATTTT
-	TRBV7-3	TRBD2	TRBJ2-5	CASSPSGTSGAGTQYF	TGTGCCAGCAGCCCCTCCGGGACTAGCGGGGCGGGGACCCAGTACTTC
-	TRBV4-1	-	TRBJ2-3	CASSQISQSTDTQYF	TGCGCCAGCAGCCAAATTAGCCAAAGCACAGATACGCAGTATTTT
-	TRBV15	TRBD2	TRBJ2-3	CATRGDSGRAPRTDTQYF	TGTGCCACCAGGGGGGATAGCGGGAGGGCCCCTCGCACAGATACGCAGTATTTT
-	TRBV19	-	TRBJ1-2	CASSIRTVYGYTF	TGTGCCAGTAGTATTCGGACAGTCTATGGCTACACCTTC
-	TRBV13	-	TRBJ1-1	CASSFINTEAFF	TGTGCCAGCAGCTTTATTAACACTGAAGCTTTCTTT
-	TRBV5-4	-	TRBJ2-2	CASSFPRGASTGELFF	TGTGCCAGCAGCTTCCCCCGGGGGGCGAGCACCGGGGAGCTGTTTTTT
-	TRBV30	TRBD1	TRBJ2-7	CAWGMGTGVPEQYF	TGTGCCTGGGGGATGGGGACAGGGGTTCCCGAGCAGTACTTC
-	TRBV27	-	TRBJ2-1	CASSLRESSYNEQFF	TGTGCCAGCAGTTTACGGGAAAGCTCCTACAATGAGCAGTTCTTC
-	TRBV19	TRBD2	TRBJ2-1	CASSWSSGRPEQFF	TGTGCCAGTAGTTGGTCTAGCGGGAGGCCGGAGCAGTTCTTC
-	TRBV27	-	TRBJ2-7	CASSRVRQVSYEQYF	TGTGCCAGCAGCCGAGTACGACAGGTCTCCTACGAGCAGTACTTC
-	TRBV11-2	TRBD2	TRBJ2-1	CASSFSGGGNEQFF	TGTGCCAGCAGCTTTAGCGGGGGAGGCAATGAGCAGTTCTTC
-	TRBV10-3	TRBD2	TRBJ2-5	CAISDPGTTQETQYF	TGTGCCATCAGTGACCCAGGGACTACACAAGAGACCCAGTACTTC
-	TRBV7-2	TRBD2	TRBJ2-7	CASSLHGLVDEQYF	TGTGCCAGCAGCTTACACGGACTAGTGGACGAGCAGTACTTC
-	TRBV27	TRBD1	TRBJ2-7	CASSFGQGISYEQYF	TGTGCCAGCAGTTTCGGACAGGGGATATCCTACGAGCAGTACTTC
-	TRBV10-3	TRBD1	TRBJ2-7	CAIRADRDTYEQYF	TGTGCCATCAGAGCGGACAGGGACACCTACGAGCAGTACTTC
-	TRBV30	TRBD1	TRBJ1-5	CAWSPGQGEPQHF	TGTGCCTGGAGCCCCGGACAGGGAGAGCCCCAGCATTTT
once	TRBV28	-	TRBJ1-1	CASSYERALLTLGENTEAFF	TGTGCCAGCAGTTACGAACGGGCCCTACTCACTCTAGGGGAGAACACTGAAGCTTTCTTT
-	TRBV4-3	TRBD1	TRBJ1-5	CASSQEGPSGTGGRNQPQHF	TGCGCCAGCAGCCAAGAGGGGCCTAGCGGGACAGGGGGCCGGAATCAGCCCCAGCATTTT
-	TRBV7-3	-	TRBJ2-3	CASSPAGAGDTQYF	TGTGCCAGCAGCCCGGCGGGGGCTGGAGATACGCAGTATTTT